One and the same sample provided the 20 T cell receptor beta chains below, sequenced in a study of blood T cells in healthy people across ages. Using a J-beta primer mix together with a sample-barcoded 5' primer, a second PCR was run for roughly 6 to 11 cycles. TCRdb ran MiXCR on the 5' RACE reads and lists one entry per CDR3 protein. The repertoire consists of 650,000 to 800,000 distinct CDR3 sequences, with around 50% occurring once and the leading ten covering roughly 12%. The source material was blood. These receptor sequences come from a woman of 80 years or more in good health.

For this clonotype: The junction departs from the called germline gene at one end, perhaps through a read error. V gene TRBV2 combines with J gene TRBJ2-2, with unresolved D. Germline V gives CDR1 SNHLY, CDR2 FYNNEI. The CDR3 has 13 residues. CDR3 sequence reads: CAGSPRYTGELFF. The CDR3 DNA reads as TGTGCCGGCAGTCCTCGGTACACCGGGGAGCTGTTTTTT.

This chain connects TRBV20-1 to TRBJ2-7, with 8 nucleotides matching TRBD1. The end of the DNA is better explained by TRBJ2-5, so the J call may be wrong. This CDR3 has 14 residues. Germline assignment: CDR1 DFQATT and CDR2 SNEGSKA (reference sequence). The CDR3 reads CSASGTGKGETQYF. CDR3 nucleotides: TGCAGTGCTTCAGGGACAGGCAAAGGAGAGACCCAGTACTTC.

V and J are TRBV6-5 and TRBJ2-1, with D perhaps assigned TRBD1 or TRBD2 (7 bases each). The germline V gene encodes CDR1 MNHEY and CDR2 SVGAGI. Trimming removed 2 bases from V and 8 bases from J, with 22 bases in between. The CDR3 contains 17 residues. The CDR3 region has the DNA TGTGCCAGCAGTTACGACCCCCTCAGGGGGGGTAGCGATGAGCAGTTCTTC. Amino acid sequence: CASSYDPLRGGSDEQFF.

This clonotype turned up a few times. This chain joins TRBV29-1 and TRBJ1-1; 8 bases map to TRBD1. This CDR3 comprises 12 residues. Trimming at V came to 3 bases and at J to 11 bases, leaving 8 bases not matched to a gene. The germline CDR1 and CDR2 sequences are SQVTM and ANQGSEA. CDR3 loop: CSVEAGGEEAFF. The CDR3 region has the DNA TGCAGCGTTGAGGCAGGGGGCGAGGAGGCTTTCTTT.

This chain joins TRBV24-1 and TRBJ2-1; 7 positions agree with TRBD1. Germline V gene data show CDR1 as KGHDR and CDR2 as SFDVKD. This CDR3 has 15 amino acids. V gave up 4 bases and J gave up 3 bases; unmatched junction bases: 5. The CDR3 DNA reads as TGTGCCACCAGTGACGCCAGGGGGTTCTACAATGAGCAGTTCTTC. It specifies CATSDARGFYNEQFF.

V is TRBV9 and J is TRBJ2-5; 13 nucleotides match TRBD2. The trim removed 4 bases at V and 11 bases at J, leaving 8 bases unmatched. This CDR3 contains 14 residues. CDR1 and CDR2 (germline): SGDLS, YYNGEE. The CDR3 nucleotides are TGTGCCAGCAGCCCGGGACTAGCGGGAAATGAGCAGTACTTC. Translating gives CASSPGLAGNEQYF. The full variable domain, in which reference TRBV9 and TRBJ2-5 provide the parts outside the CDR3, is DSGVTQTPKHLITATGQRVTLRCSPRSGDLSVYWYQQSLDQGLQFLIQYYNGEERAKGNILERFSAQQFPDLHSELNLSSLELGDSALYFCASSPGLAGNEQYFGPGTRLLVL.

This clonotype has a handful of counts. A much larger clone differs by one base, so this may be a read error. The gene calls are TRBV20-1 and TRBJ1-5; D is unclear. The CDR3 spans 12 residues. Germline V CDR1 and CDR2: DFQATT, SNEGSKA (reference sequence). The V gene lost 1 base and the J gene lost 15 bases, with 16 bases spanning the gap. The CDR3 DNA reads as TGCAGTGCTAGAGCAAATGGAAAGGGAGCGCATTTT. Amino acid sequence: CSARANGKGAHF.

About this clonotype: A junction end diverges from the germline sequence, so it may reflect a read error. The CDR3 DNA follows: TGTGCCAGCAGCATGAACAGCAACACAGATACGCGGTATTTT. Translating gives CASSMNSNTDTRYF. V gene TRBV9 combines with J gene TRBJ2-3; D remains unclear. CDR3 length equals 14 residues. Germline V lookup: CDR1 SGDLS, CDR2 YYNGEE. The full variable domain, its missing parts supplied by reference TRBV9 and TRBJ2-3, is DSGVTQTPKHLITATGQRVTLRCSPRSGDLSVYWYQQSLDQGLQFLIQYYNGEERAKGNILERFSAQQFPDLHSELNLSSLELGDSALYFCASSMNSNTDTRYFGPGTRLTVL.

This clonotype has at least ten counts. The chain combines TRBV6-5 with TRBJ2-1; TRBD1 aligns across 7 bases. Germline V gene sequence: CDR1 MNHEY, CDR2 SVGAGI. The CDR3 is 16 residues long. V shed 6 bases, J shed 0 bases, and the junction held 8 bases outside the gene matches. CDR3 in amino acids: CASRPHRDSSYNEQFF. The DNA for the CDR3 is TGTGCCAGCAGGCCACACCGGGACAGCTCCTACAATGAGCAGTTCTTC.

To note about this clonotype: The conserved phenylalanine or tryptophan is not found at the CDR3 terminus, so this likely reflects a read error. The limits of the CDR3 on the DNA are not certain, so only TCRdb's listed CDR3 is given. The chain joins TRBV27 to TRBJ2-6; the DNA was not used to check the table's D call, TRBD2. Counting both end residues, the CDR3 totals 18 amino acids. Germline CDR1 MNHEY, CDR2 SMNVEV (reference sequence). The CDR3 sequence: CASSLSGASSSGANELTV.

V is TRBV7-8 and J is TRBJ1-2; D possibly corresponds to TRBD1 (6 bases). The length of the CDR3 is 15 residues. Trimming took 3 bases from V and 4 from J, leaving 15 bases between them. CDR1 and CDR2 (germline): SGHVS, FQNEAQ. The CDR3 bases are TGTGCCAGCAGCTTGGTACGGGGGGCCCTCTATGGCTACACCTTC. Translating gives CASSLVRGALYGYTF.

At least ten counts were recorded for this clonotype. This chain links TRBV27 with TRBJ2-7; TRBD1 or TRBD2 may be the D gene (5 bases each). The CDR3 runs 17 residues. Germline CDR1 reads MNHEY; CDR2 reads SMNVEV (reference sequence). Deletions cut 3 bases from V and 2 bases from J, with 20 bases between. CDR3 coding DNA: TGTGCCAGCAGTTTGGGGCCAGGGACGGGTTATCCCTACGAGCAGTACTTC. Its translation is CASSLGPGTGYPYEQYF.

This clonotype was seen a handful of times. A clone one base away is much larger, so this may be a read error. CDR3 protein: CSARDAPPRYEQYF. CDR3 nucleotide sequence: TGCAGTGCTAGAGACGCTCCACCACGCTACGAGCAGTACTTC. The genes are TRBV20-1 and TRBJ2-7; D is uncertain. Germline-derived CDR1 and CDR2 are DFQATT and SNEGSKA (reference sequence). The CDR3 length is 14 residues. The V end lost 0 bases, the J end lost 3 bases, and 12 bases lay between the germline ends.

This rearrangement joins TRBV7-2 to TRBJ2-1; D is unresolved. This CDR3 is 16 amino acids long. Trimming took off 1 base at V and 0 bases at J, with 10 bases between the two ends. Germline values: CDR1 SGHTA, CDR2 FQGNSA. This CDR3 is CASSLDPGYSYNEQFF. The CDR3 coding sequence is TGTGCCAGCAGCTTAGATCCAGGCTACTCCTACAATGAGCAGTTCTTC. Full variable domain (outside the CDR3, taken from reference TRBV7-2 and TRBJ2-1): GAGVSQSPSNKVTEKGKDVELRCDPISGHTALYWYRQSLGQGLEFLIYFQGNSAPDKSGLPSDRFSAERTGGSVSTLTIQRTQQEDSAVYLCASSLDPGYSYNEQFFGPGTRLTVL.

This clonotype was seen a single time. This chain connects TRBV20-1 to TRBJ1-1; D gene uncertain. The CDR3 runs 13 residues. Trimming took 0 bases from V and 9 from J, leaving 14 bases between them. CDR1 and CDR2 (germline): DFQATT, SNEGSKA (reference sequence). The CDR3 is CSARDAGRPKAFF. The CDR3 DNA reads TGCAGTGCTAGAGACGCCGGCAGGCCGAAAGCTTTCTTT.

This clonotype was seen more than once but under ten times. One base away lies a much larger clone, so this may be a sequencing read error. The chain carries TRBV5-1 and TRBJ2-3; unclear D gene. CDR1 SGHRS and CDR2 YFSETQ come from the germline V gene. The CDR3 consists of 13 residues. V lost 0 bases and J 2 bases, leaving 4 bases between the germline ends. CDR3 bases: TGCGCCAGCAGCTTGGACTACACAGATACGCAGTATTTT. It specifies CASSLDYTDTQYF.

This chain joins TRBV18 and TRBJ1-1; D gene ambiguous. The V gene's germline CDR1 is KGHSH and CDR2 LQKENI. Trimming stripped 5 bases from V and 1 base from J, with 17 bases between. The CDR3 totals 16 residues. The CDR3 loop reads CASSNALSLGNTEAFF. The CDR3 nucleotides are TGTGCCAGCTCAAATGCGTTATCCCTTGGGAACACTGAAGCTTTCTTT.

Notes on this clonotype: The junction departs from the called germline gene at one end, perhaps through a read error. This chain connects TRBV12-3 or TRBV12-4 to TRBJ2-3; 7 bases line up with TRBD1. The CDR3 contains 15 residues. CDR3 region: CVSSRDRANTDTQYF. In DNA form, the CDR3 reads TGTGTCAGCAGTCGGGACAGAGCCAACACAGATACGCAGTATTTT.

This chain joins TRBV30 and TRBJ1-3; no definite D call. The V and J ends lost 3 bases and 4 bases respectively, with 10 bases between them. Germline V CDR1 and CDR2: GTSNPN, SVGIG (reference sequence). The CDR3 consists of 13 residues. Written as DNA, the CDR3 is TGTGCCTGGAGCGCAATGGGCGGAAACACCATATATTTT. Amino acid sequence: CAWSAMGGNTIYF.

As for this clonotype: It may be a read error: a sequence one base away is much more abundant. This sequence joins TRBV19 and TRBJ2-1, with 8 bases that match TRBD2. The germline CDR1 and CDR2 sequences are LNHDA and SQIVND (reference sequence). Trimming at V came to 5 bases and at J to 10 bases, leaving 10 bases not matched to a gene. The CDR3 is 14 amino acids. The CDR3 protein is CASSPQAGVYEQFF. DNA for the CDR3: TGTGCCAGTAGTCCACAAGCGGGAGTTTACGAGCAGTTCTTC.